Listed below are T cell receptor beta chains from one sample, sequenced in a study of siplizumab effects on memory and regulatory T cells. The method was immunoSEQ multiplex PCR; TCRdb's version includes in-frame clones alone and lacks a portion of them. This table holds 60,000 to 65,000 clones, 65% to 80% found once. Sequences were obtained from memory CD4+ T cells sorted from blood. These receptors were collected from a human donor in good health. Each CDR3 is given with its conserved first and last residue. The D gene is left open where the match is weak. A row's size may be missing; if present it is once, few, many or a size class.

J gene: TRBJ1-2; clone size: .; V gene: TRBV5-1; D gene: .; CDR3 protein: CASSRRRGGGMDNYGYTF; CDR3 DNA: TGCGCCAGCAGCCGTCGTAGGGGGGGCGGTATGGATAACTATGGCTACACCTTC
J gene: TRBJ1-1; clone size: .; V gene: TRBV4-1; D gene: .; CDR3 protein: CASSQQGQFLGTEAFF; CDR3 DNA: TGCGCCAGCAGCCAACAAGGACAGTTCTTAGGCACTGAAGCTTTCTTT
J gene: TRBJ1-5; clone size: .; V gene: TRBV27; D gene: .; CDR3 protein: CASSFGQGSNQPQHF; CDR3 DNA: TGTGCCAGCAGTTTCGGCCAGGGGAGCAATCAGCCCCAGCATTTT
J gene: TRBJ2-1; clone size: .; V gene: TRBV30; D gene: TRBD2; CDR3 protein: CALSRGGLYNEQFF; CDR3 DNA: TGTGCCCTGTCCCGGGGGGGCCTTTACAATGAGCAGTTCTTC
J gene: TRBJ1-1; clone size: .; V gene: TRBV6-5; D gene: TRBD1; CDR3 protein: CASRLQGILTEAFF; CDR3 DNA: TGTGCCAGCAGGCTACAGGGGATTTTAACTGAAGCTTTCTTT
J gene: TRBJ1-5; clone size: .; V gene: TRBV5-1; D gene: .; CDR3 protein: CASSLASGLNQPQHF; CDR3 DNA: TGCGCCAGCAGCTTGGCAAGTGGGCTAAATCAGCCCCAGCATTTT
J gene: TRBJ2-7; clone size: .; V gene: TRBV7-9; D gene: TRBD1; CDR3 protein: CASRSPTGVNEQYF; CDR3 DNA: TGTGCCAGCAGGTCGCCCACAGGGGTCAACGAGCAGTACTTC
J gene: TRBJ1-2; clone size: .; V gene: TRBV10-1; D gene: .; CDR3 protein: CASSDSLGGYTF; CDR3 DNA: TGCGCCAGCAGTGATTCGCTCGGTGGCTACACCTTC
J gene: TRBJ2-2; clone size: .; V gene: TRBV5-5; D gene: .; CDR3 protein: CASSLFGGEQRELFF; CDR3 DNA: TGTGCCAGCAGCTTGTTCGGAGGGGAACAGAGGGAGCTGTTTTTT
J gene: TRBJ2-3; clone size: .; V gene: TRBV12-5; D gene: .; CDR3 protein: CASGRDHYTDTQYF; CDR3 DNA: TGTGCTAGTGGCCGGGACCACTACACAGATACGCAGTATTTT
J gene: TRBJ2-7; clone size: .; V gene: TRBV4-1; D gene: TRBD2; CDR3 protein: CASSQAETSASYEQYF; CDR3 DNA: TGCGCCAGCAGCCAAGCCGAGACTAGCGCTTCCTACGAGCAGTACTTC
J gene: TRBJ1-2; clone size: .; V gene: TRBV18; D gene: TRBD1; CDR3 protein: CASSPRLGGFDYGYTF; CDR3 DNA: TGTGCCAGCTCACCACGGTTAGGGGGCTTTGACTATGGCTACACCTTC
J gene: TRBJ1-2; clone size: .; V gene: TRBV29-1; D gene: .; CDR3 protein: CSVRGEKGYTF; CDR3 DNA: TGCAGCGTTCGAGGGGAGAAGGGCTACACCTTC
J gene: TRBJ1-6; clone size: .; V gene: TRBV29-1; D gene: .; CDR3 protein: CSVRVQSSSNSPLHF; CDR3 DNA: TGCAGCGTAAGGGTCCAGTCCTCCTCCAATTCACCCCTCCACTTT
J gene: TRBJ1-1; clone size: .; V gene: TRBV4-3; D gene: .; CDR3 protein: CASSLGRKTNTEAFF; CDR3 DNA: TGCGCCAGCAGCCTCGGCAGAAAAACGAACACTGAAGCTTTCTTT
J gene: TRBJ1-6; clone size: few; V gene: TRBV4-3; D gene: .; CDR3 protein: CASSQSRQGFSPLHF; CDR3 DNA: TGCGCCAGCAGCCAGTCAAGGCAGGGTTTCTCACCCCTCCACTTT
J gene: TRBJ2-3; clone size: .; V gene: TRBV7-2; D gene: .; CDR3 protein: CASRLSRGSTDTQYF; CDR3 DNA: TGTGCCAGCAGATTAAGCCGGGGGAGCACAGATACGCAGTATTTT
J gene: TRBJ1-2; clone size: few; V gene: TRBV20-1; D gene: .; CDR3 protein: CSAARLDYTF; CDR3 DNA: TGCAGTGCGGCACGACTGGACTACACCTTC
J gene: TRBJ1-6; clone size: few; V gene: TRBV7-9; D gene: .; CDR3 protein: CASSRGDGLSAPLHF; CDR3 DNA: TGTGCCAGCAGCCGAGGGGACGGTCTATCTGCACCCCTCCACTTT
J gene: TRBJ1-1; clone size: .; V gene: TRBV6-4; D gene: .; CDR3 protein: CASSEMPNTEAFF; CDR3 DNA: TGTGCCAGCAGTGAAATGCCAAACACTGAAGCTTTCTTT
J gene: TRBJ2-5; clone size: .; V gene: TRBV5-1; D gene: .; CDR3 protein: CASSQRDIRQETQYF; CDR3 DNA: TGTGCCAGCAGCCAACGGGACATAAGACAAGAGACCCAGTACTTC
J gene: TRBJ2-5; clone size: .; V gene: TRBV10-3; D gene: .; CDR3 protein: CAISEERGAGETQYF; CDR3 DNA: TGTGCCATCAGTGAAGAACGGGGGGCAGGAGAGACCCAGTACTTC
J gene: TRBJ2-2; clone size: .; V gene: TRBV18; D gene: .; CDR3 protein: CASSPRGSGELFF; CDR3 DNA: TGTGCCAGCTCACCACGGGGGTCAGGGGAGCTGTTTTTT
J gene: TRBJ2-5; clone size: .; V gene: TRBV25-1; D gene: TRBD1; CDR3 protein: CASSRDRGGATQYF; CDR3 DNA: TGTGCCAGCAGTAGGGACAGGGGAGGAGCGACCCAGTACTTC
J gene: TRBJ1-3; clone size: .; V gene: TRBV29-1; D gene: TRBD1; CDR3 protein: CSALQQGAGNTIYF; CDR3 DNA: TGCAGCGCCCTTCAACAGGGGGCTGGAAACACCATATATTTT
J gene: TRBJ1-6; clone size: few; V gene: TRBV29-1; D gene: TRBD1; CDR3 protein: CSVATGDNSPLHF; CDR3 DNA: TGCAGCGTAGCGACAGGGGATAATTCACCCCTCCACTTT